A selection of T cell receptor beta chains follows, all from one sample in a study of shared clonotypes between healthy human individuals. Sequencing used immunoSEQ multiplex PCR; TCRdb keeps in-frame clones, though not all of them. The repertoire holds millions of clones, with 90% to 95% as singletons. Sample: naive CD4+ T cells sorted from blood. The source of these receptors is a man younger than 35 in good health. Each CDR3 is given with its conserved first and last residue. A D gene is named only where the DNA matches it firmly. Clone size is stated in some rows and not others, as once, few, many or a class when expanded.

CATGDQLSYEQYF	TGTGCCACGGGGGACCAACTGTCCTACGAGCAGTACTTC	TRBJ2-7	.	.	TRBV2
CASSLLVPSGEQYF	TGTGCCAGCAGCTTGCTCGTTCCCTCGGGCGAGCAGTACTTC	TRBJ2-7	.	.	TRBV5-4
CASMRANTGELFF	TGTGCCAGCATGCGGGCGAACACCGGGGAGCTGTTTTTT	TRBJ2-2	.	.	TRBV6-5
CASSPDRGIRGYTF	TGTGCCAGCAGTCCTGATCGGGGGATACGTGGCTACACCTTC	TRBJ1-2	.	.	TRBV6-5
CASSDGTEGNTIYF	TGTGCCAGCAGCGACGGGACAGAAGGAAACACCATATATTTT	TRBJ1-3	TRBD1	.	TRBV5-5
CASRDRGVYGYTF	TGTGCCAGCAGGGACAGGGGCGTCTATGGCTACACCTTC	TRBJ1-2	TRBD1	.	TRBV2
CATSWTGGNQPQHF	TGTGCCACCTCCTGGACAGGGGGGAATCAGCCCCAGCATTTT	TRBJ1-5	TRBD1	.	TRBV28
CASSLISGTGHEKLFF	TGTGCCAGCAGTCTAATATCCGGGACAGGGCATGAAAAACTGTTTTTT	TRBJ1-4	TRBD1	.	TRBV27
CASSPGTSGAPSTDTQYF	TGTGCCAGCAGCCCTGGGACTAGCGGGGCTCCTAGCACAGATACGCAGTATTTT	TRBJ2-3	TRBD2	once	TRBV5-4
CASSLFPYEQYF	TGTGCCAGCAGCTTATTTCCCTACGAGCAGTACTTC	TRBJ2-7	.	.	TRBV7-2
CAWSVGGRSGNTIYF	TGTGCCTGGAGTGTTGGGGGGAGATCTGGAAACACCATATATTTT	TRBJ1-3	.	once	TRBV30
CASSRDTGGNQPQHF	TGTGCCAGCAGCCGGGACACAGGGGGCAATCAGCCCCAGCATTTT	TRBJ1-5	TRBD1	.	TRBV2
CASSLGGLAGVGYNEQFF	TGTGCCAGCAGCTTAGGGGGACTAGCGGGAGTTGGCTACAATGAGCAGTTCTTC	TRBJ2-1	TRBD2	.	TRBV7-2
CASSALGGAWEKLFF	TGTGCCAGCAGCGCCCTCGGGGGGGCCTGGGAAAAACTGTTTTTT	TRBJ1-4	.	.	TRBV6-5
CASSLALQGTNEKLFF	TGCGCCAGCAGCTTGGCATTACAGGGAACTAATGAAAAACTGTTTTTT	TRBJ1-4	.	.	TRBV5-1
CASSLAQRGPLTYEQYF	TGCGCCAGCAGCCTCGCCCAGCGGGGACCGCTCACCTACGAGCAGTACTTC	TRBJ2-7	TRBD2	.	TRBV4-1
CASSRDPAEKLFF	TGTGCCAGCAGCCGGGACCCGGCAGAAAAACTGTTTTTT	TRBJ1-4	.	.	TRBV6-5
CAWSVKGTGNTIYF	TGTGCCTGGAGTGTAAAGGGCACTGGAAACACCATATATTTT	TRBJ1-3	.	.	TRBV30
CASSELGPRDEKLFF	TGTGCCAGCAGTGAACTCGGGCCACGGGATGAAAAACTGTTTTTT	TRBJ1-4	.	.	TRBV25-1
CATGDRGHQPQHF	TGTGCCACCGGGGACAGGGGGCATCAGCCCCAGCATTTT	TRBJ1-5	TRBD1	once	TRBV6-1
CSARGGDTQYF	TGCAGTGCTAGAGGAGGAGATACGCAGTATTTT	TRBJ2-3	.	.	TRBV20-1
CAIKRGQNTGELFF	TGCGCCATTAAGCGGGGCCAGAACACCGGGGAGCTGTTTTTT	TRBJ2-2	TRBD2	.	TRBV10-2
CASSPGGGEKLFF	TGCGCCAGCAGCCCGGGAGGGGGTGAAAAACTGTTTTTT	TRBJ1-4	.	.	TRBV5-1
CASSYLRSSYNSPLHF	TGTGCCAGCAGTTACTTAAGGAGCTCCTATAATTCACCCCTCCACTTT	TRBJ1-6	.	.	TRBV6-5
CASSLNLDSGNTIYF	TGTGCCAGCAGCTTAAATTTGGACTCTGGAAACACCATATATTTT	TRBJ1-3	.	.	TRBV7-9
CAISDSLAGGAYEQYF	TGTGCCATCAGTGATTCACTAGCGGGGGGGGCCTACGAGCAGTACTTC	TRBJ2-7	TRBD2	.	TRBV10-3
CASSSTGGAGHEQYF	TGTGCCAGCTCCTCGACAGGGGGCGCTGGGCACGAGCAGTACTTC	TRBJ2-7	TRBD1	.	TRBV18
CASSRRQGAGYGYTF	TGTGCCAGCAGCCGACGACAGGGGGCGGGCTATGGCTACACCTTC	TRBJ1-2	TRBD1	.	TRBV7-9
CASSYHGQGGNQPQHF	TGTGCCAGCAGTTACCACGGACAGGGCGGCAATCAGCCCCAGCATTTT	TRBJ1-5	TRBD1	.	TRBV6-6
CASSVALQGGTGDTEAFF	TGTGCCAGCAGCGTCGCTTTACAGGGGGGCACAGGGGACACTGAAGCTTTCTTT	TRBJ1-1	TRBD1	once	TRBV9
CASSGTSYEQYF	TGTGCCAGCAGTGGGACCTCCTACGAGCAGTACTTC	TRBJ2-7	.	.	TRBV2
CASSQETGTSYNEQFF	TGTGCCAGCAGCCAAGAGACCGGGACGTCGTACAATGAGCAGTTCTTC	TRBJ2-1	.	once	TRBV14
CASSVYEELDTDTQYF	TGTGCCAGCAGCGTTTACGAGGAGCTGGACACAGATACGCAGTATTTT	TRBJ2-3	.	.	TRBV9
CASSKGLAGVVTGELFF	TGTGCCAGCAGCAAGGGACTAGCGGGAGTAGTCACCGGGGAGCTGTTTTTT	TRBJ2-2	TRBD2	.	TRBV5-4
CASSPRGSGTGAMIFF	TGTGCCAGCAGCCCCAGGGGGTCGGGGACAGGGGCAATGATTTTCTTC	TRBJ2-7	TRBD1	.	TRBV7-9
CASSLGPGMAEKLFF	TGTGCCAGCAGCTTAGGGCCGGGGATGGCTGAAAAACTGTTTTTT	TRBJ1-4	.	.	TRBV7-9
CASSEGFHRAALNEKLFF	TGTGCCAGCAGTGAGGGATTCCATAGGGCGGCACTTAATGAAAAACTGTTTTTT	TRBJ1-4	.	.	TRBV2
CASSSDRGYTQYF	TGTGCCAGCAGCTCCGACCGGGGATATACGCAGTATTTT	TRBJ2-3	.	.	TRBV7-2
CASSSFRDRESNEQFF	TGTGCCAGCAGTTCATTCCGGGACAGGGAGTCCAATGAGCAGTTCTTC	TRBJ2-1	TRBD1	.	TRBV27
CASSLVSGVTDTQYF	TGCGCCAGCAGCTTGGTTTCGGGGGTCACAGATACGCAGTATTTT	TRBJ2-3	.	.	TRBV5-1
CASRPDGGNQPQHF	TGTGCCAGCAGACCTGACGGTGGCAATCAGCCCCAGCATTTT	TRBJ1-5	.	.	TRBV6-5
CASSLAASGRSYYEQYF	TGTGCCAGCAGCTTAGCGGCTAGCGGGAGGTCTTACTACGAGCAGTACTTC	TRBJ2-7	TRBD2	.	TRBV7-2
CASSLLSAYEQYF	TGCGCCAGCAGCTTGCTATCTGCCTACGAGCAGTACTTC	TRBJ2-7	.	.	TRBV5-1
CASSFQGAEETQYF	TGCGCCAGCAGCTTTCAGGGAGCAGAAGAGACCCAGTACTTC	TRBJ2-5	.	.	TRBV5-1
CANLILAQSGDTQYF	TGTGCCAACCTAATACTAGCGCAGAGCGGGGATACGCAGTATTTT	TRBJ2-3	TRBD2	.	TRBV18
CASSPKGEGEQYF	TGTGCCAGCTCACCAAAGGGGGAAGGAGAGCAGTACTTC	TRBJ2-7	.	.	TRBV18
CASRPPTGRYNEQFF	TGCGCCAGCAGACCGCCAACAGGGAGGTACAATGAGCAGTTCTTC	TRBJ2-1	.	.	TRBV5-1
CAWGGQGKTQYF	TGTGCCTGGGGGGGACAGGGGAAGACCCAGTACTTC	TRBJ2-5	TRBD1	.	TRBV30
CASSRGGNTIYF	TGTGCCAGCAGCCGGGGGGGAAACACCATATATTTT	TRBJ1-3	.	.	TRBV2